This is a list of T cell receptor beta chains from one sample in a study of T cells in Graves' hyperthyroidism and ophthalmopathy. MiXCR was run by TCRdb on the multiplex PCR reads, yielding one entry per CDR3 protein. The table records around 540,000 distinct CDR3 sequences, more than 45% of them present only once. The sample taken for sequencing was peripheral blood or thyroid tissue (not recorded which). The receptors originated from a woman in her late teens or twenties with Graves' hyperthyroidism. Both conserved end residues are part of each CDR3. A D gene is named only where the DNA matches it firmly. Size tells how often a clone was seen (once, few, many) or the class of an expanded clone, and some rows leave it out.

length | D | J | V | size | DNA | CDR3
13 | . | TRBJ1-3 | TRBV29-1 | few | TGCAGCGGAGGGGGGGGGGCGATGGACACCATATATTTT | CSGGGGAMDTIYF
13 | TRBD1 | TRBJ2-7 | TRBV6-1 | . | TGTGCCAGCAGTGACAGGGGGTTCTACGAGCAGTACTTC | CASSDRGFYEQYF
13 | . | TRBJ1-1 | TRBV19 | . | TGTGCCAGTACCATCGACAGGAACACTGAAGCTTTCTTT | CASTIDRNTEAFF
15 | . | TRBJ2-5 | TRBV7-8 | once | TGTGCCAGCAGCCTAGATGGGACCCCTCGGAAGACCCAGTACTTC | CASSLDGTPRKTQYF
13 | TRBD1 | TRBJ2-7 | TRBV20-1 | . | TGCAGTGCTCGGGACAGTAGCTCCTACGAGCAGTACTTC | CSARDSSSYEQYF
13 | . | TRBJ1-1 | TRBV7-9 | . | TGTGCCAGCATCGATCTGTCTCTCTCTGAAGCTTTCTTT | CASIDLSLSEAFF
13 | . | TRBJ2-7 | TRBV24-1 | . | TGTGCCACCAGTTACTTGCAGGGCTACGAGCAGTACTTC | CATSYLQGYEQYF
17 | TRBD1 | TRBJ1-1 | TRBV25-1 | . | TGTGCCAGCAACATTAGGGCCCTAACAGGGGTGAACACTGAAGCTTTCTTT | CASNIRALTGVNTEAFF
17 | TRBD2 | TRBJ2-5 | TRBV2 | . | TGTGCCAGCAGTGAAGGCGGGACTAGCGGGGAGGTAGAGACCCAGTACTTC | CASSEGGTSGEVETQYF
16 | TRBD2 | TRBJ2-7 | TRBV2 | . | TGTGCCAGCAGTGAGAGGCTAGCGGGGACAACCTACGAGCAGTACTTC | CASSERLAGTTYEQYF
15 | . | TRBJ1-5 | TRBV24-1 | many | TGTGCCACCAGTGATGACCCCTCCGGCAATCAGCCCCAGCATTTT | CATSDDPSGNQPQHF
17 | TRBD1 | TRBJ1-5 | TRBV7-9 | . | TGTGCCAGCAGCTGGTCCGAGGACAGGTCTTGGAATCAGCCCCAGCATTTT | CASSWSEDRSWNQPQHF
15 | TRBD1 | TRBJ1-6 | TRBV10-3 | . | TGTGCCATCAGTGAAGACAGGGGATCGTATTCACCCCTCCACTTT | CAISEDRGSYSPLHF
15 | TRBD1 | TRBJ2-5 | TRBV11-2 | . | TGTGCCAGCAGACCCCGGACAGGGGGAAAAGAGACCCAGTACTTC | CASRPRTGGKETQYF
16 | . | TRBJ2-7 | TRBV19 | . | TGTGCCAGTAGTATAGATCAAGGGGCAGGGACGAACGAGCAGTACTTC | CASSIDQGAGTNEQYF